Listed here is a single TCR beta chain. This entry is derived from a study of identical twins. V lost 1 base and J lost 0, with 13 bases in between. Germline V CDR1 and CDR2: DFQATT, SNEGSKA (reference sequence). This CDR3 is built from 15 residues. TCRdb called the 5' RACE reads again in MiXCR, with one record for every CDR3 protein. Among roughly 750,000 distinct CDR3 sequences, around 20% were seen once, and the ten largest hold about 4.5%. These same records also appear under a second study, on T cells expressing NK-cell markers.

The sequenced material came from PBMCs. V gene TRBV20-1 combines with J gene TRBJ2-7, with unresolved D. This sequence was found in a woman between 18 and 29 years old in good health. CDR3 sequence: CSARAGSESSYEQYF. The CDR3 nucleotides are TGCAGTGCTAGAGCAGGCTCGGAGAGCTCCTACGAGCAGTACTTC.